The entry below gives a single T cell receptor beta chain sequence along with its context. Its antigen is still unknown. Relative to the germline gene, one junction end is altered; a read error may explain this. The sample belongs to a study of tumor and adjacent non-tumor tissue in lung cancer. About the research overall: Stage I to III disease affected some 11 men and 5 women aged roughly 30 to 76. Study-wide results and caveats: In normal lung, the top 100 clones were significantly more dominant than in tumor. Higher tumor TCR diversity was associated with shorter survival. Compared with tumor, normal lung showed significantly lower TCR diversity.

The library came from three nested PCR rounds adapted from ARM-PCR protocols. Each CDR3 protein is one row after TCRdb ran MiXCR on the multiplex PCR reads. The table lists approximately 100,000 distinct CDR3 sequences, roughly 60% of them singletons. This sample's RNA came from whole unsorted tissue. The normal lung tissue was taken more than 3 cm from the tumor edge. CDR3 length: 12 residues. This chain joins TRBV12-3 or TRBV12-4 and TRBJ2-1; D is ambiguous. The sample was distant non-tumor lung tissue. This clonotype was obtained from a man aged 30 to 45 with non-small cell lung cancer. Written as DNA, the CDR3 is TGTGCCAACAGTTTGTCTTTGAATGAGCAGTTCTTC. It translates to CANSLSLNEQFF.